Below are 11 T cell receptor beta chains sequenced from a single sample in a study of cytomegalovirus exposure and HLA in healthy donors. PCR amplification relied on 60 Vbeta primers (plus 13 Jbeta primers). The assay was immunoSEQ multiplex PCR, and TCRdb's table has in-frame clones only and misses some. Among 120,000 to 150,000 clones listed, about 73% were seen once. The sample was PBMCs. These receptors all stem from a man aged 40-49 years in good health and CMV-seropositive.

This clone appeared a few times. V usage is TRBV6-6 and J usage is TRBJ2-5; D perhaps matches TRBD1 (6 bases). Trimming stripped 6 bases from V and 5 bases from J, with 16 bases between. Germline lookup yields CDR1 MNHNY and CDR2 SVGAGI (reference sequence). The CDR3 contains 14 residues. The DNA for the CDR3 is TGTGCCAGCAGCTACGGACAGTCCTGGGAGACCCAGTACTTC. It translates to CASSYGQSWETQYF.

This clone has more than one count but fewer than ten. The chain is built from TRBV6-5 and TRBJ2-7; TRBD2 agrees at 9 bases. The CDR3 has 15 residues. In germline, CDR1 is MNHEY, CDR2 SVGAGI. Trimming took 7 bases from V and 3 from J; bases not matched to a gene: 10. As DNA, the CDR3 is TGTGCCAGCAAATACGGACTAGCGTCAAACTACGAGCAGTACTTC. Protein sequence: CASKYGLASNYEQYF.

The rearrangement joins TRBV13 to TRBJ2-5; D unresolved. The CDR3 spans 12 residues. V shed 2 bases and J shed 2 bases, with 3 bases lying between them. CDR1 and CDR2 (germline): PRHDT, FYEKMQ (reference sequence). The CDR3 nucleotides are TGTGCCAGCAGCTTACGTCAAGAGACCCAGTACTTC. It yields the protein CASSLRQETQYF.

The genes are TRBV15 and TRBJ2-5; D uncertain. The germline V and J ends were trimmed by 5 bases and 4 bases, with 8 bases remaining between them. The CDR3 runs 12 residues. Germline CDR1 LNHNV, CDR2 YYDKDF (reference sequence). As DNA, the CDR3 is TGTGCCACCAGCTCGTTTAGAGAGACCCAGTACTTC. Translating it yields CATSSFRETQYF.

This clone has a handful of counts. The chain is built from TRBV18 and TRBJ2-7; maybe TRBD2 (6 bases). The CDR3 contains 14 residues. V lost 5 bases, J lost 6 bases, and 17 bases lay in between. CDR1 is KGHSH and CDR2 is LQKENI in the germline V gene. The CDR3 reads CASSAREMEGEQYF. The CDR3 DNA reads TGTGCCAGCTCAGCCCGGGAAATGGAGGGCGAGCAGTACTTC.

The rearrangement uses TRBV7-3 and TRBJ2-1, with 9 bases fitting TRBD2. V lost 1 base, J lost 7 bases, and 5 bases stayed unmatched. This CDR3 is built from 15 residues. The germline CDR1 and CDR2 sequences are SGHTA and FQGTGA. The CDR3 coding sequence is TGTGCCAGCAGCTTAAGGCTAGCGGGATTGAATGAGCAGTTCTTC. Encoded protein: CASSLRLAGLNEQFF.

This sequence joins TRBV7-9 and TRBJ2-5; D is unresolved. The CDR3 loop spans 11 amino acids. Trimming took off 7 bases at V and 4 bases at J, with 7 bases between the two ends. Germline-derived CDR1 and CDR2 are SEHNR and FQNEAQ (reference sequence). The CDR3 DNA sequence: TGTGCCAGCACCCGGTTAGAGACCCAGTACTTC. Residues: CASTRLETQYF.

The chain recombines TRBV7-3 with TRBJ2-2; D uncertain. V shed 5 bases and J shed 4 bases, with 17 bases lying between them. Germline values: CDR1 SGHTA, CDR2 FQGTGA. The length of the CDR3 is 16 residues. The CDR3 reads CASSPKRHQPTGELFF. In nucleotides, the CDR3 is TGTGCCAGCAGCCCGAAGAGACATCAGCCCACCGGGGAGCTGTTTTTT.

The CDR3 spells CASSFTGTDTQYF. The CDR3 nucleotides are TGTGCCAGCAGTTTCACAGGTACAGATACGCAGTATTTT. The chain employs TRBV28 and TRBJ2-3; TRBD1 is a possible D gene (5 bases). The germline V gene encodes CDR1 MDHEN and CDR2 SYDVKM. The V end was cut by 3 bases, the J end by 3 bases, with 7 bases between. There are 13 residues in the CDR3. Supplemented by reference TRBV28 and TRBJ2-3, the full variable domain reads DVKVTQSSRYLVKRTGEKVFLECVQDMDHENMFWYRQDPGLGLRLIYFSYDVKMKEKGDIPEGYSVSREKKERFSLILESASTNQTSMYLCASSFTGTDTQYFGPGTRLTVL.

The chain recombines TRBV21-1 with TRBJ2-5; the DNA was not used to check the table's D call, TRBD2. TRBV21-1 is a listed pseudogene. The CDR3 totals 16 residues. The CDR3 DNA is TGTGCCAGCAGCCCTCGGACTAGCGGGAGCCCGGAGACCCAGTACTTC. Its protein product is CASSPRTSGSPETQYF.

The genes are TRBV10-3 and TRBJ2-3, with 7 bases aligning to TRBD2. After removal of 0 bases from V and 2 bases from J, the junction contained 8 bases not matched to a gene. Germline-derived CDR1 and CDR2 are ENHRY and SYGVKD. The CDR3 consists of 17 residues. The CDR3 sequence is CAISESGGGSFTDTQYF. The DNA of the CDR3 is TGTGCCATCAGTGAGTCCGGGGGAGGGTCTTTCACAGATACGCAGTATTTT.